The T cell receptor (beta chain) under discussion was sequenced for a study of blood T cell repertoires in COVID-19. Study at large: Specimens from acute and convalescent COVID-19 originated in the United States, Italy and Spain.

The CDR3 runs 13 residues. Germline-derived CDR1 and CDR2 are MNHEY and SVGAGI. Trimming took off 2 bases at V and 12 bases at J, with 14 bases between the two ends. Original processing methods: Quantification of nucleated cells was approximated via reference gene primer amplification. Assay: immunoSEQ multiplex PCR; the TCRdb copy retains only in-frame clones and omits some. That table furnishes V, J and clone size, whereas the DNA furnished D and trimming. The table shows about 260,000 clones, with about nine tenths occurring only once. Sequences were obtained from peripheral blood. This TCR was sampled from a person aged 18 to 30 with COVID-19, enrolled during active disease. The V gene is TRBV6-5, the J gene TRBJ2-1, with D perhaps matching TRBD1 (6 bases). The CDR3 region has the DNA TGTGCCAGCAGTTACGGGCCTCTAGGGGGGCAGTTCTTC. Translated: CASSYGPLGGQFF.